These T cell receptor beta chains were read from a single sample in a study of blood T cells in healthy people across ages. TCRdb reprocessed the 5' RACE reads with MiXCR, giving one entry per CDR3 protein. The sample lists almost 800,000 distinct CDR3 sequences, roughly 64% occurring once. The sequenced material came from blood. These receptors were collected from a man under 40 in good health. CDR3s include the opening cysteine and the closing phenylalanine or tryptophan. A D gene is named only where the DNA matches it firmly. The size of a clone is reported for some rows only, either as once, few or many, or as a class for expanded clones.

J: TRBJ1-1
D: -
size: -
V: TRBV10-3
CDR3: CAIKTSREGTEAFF
DNA: TGTGCCATCAAAACCAGCAGGGAGGGCACTGAAGCTTTCTTT

J: TRBJ2-7
D: TRBD1
size: -
V: TRBV20-1
CDR3: CSAPSRDRGLNEQYF
DNA: TGCAGTGCGCCGAGCCGGGACAGGGGGCTGAATGAGCAGTACTTC

J: TRBJ2-1
D: -
size: few
V: TRBV29-1
CDR3: CSVELRALIDNEQFF
DNA: TGCAGCGTTGAACTCAGAGCACTCATCGACAATGAGCAGTTCTTC

J: TRBJ2-6
D: -
size: -
V: TRBV18
CDR3: CASSPTGYGANVLTF
DNA: TGTGCCAGCTCACCAACCGGGTACGGGGCCAACGTCCTGACTTTC

J: TRBJ2-2
D: -
size: -
V: TRBV7-2
CDR3: CATYLIGRKNTGELFF
DNA: TGTGCCACCTACTTAATAGGGAGAAAGAACACCGGGGAGCTGTTTTTT

J: TRBJ2-7
D: -
size: -
V: TRBV3-1
CDR3: CASSLPDGFYEQYF
DNA: TGTGCCAGCAGCCTCCCCGACGGGTTCTACGAGCAGTACTTC

J: TRBJ2-1
D: -
size: -
V: TRBV12-3/TRBV12-4
CDR3: CASSPDSGSYNEQFF
DNA: TGTGCCAGCAGTCCAGACTCAGGTTCGTACAATGAGCAGTTCTTC

J: TRBJ2-3
D: -
size: few
V: TRBV7-2
CDR3: CASSFPGLPATDTQYF
DNA: TGTGCCAGCAGCTTCCCGGGACTCCCCGCCACAGATACGCAGTATTTT

J: TRBJ2-5
D: -
size: -
V: TRBV20-1
CDR3: CSARSPGAGETQYF
DNA: TGCAGTGCTAGATCGCCAGGGGCGGGGGAGACCCAGTACTTC

J: TRBJ1-2
D: -
size: -
V: TRBV7-9
CDR3: CASSLAVTGLNYGYTF
DNA: TGTGCCAGCAGCTTAGCGGTCACGGGGTTAAACTATGGCTACACCTTC

J: TRBJ2-5
D: -
size: -
V: TRBV4-3
CDR3: CASSQELLRGETQYF
DNA: TGCGCCAGCAGCCAAGAACTATTGCGCGGAGAGACCCAGTACTTC

J: TRBJ2-7
D: TRBD1
size: many
V: TRBV9
CDR3: CASSVGTGQNEQYF
DNA: TGTGCCAGCAGCGTGGGGACAGGCCAGAACGAGCAGTACTTC

J: TRBJ1-6
D: -
size: -
V: TRBV20-1
CDR3: CSAVQGPSSPLHF
DNA: TGCAGTGCTGTACAGGGCCCGTCTTCACCCCTCCACTTT

J: TRBJ2-1
D: -
size: once
V: TRBV28
CDR3: CASHPWGDNEQFF
DNA: TGTGCCAGCCACCCATGGGGGGACAATGAGCAGTTCTTC

J: TRBJ1-5
D: TRBD1
size: -
V: TRBV20-1
CDR3: CSARGKTGGVEPQHF
DNA: TGCAGTGCTAGAGGGAAAACAGGGGGCGTAGAGCCCCAGCATTTT

J: TRBJ2-3
D: TRBD2
size: few
V: TRBV6-2/TRBV6-3
CDR3: CASSTGLAGSDTQYF
DNA: TGTGCCAGCAGCACGGGACTAGCGGGATCCGATACGCAGTATTTT

J: TRBJ1-1
D: -
size: -
V: TRBV25-1
CDR3: CASSGLGGGTEAFF
DNA: TGTGCCAGCAGTGGGTTGGGAGGCGGAACTGAAGCTTTCTTT

J: TRBJ2-1
D: -
size: -
V: TRBV6-2/TRBV6-3
CDR3: CASKRGTYSYNEQFF
DNA: TGTGCCAGCAAGAGAGGGACATACTCCTACAATGAGCAGTTCTTC

J: TRBJ2-6
D: -
size: -
V: TRBV6-2/TRBV6-3
CDR3: CASSYDRPGANVLTF
DNA: TGTGCCAGCAGTTACGACAGGCCTGGGGCCAACGTCCTGACTTTC

J: TRBJ2-7
D: -
size: -
V: TRBV6-1
CDR3: CASNSPGRHYEQYF
DNA: TGTGCCAGCAATTCCCCGGGCAGACACTACGAGCAGTACTTC

J: TRBJ1-1
D: -
size: -
V: TRBV29-1
CDR3: CSVSDRNTEAFF
DNA: TGCAGCGTTAGCGACAGGAACACTGAAGCTTTCTTT

J: TRBJ2-4
D: -
size: -
V: TRBV11-1
CDR3: CASSLGGAGKNIQYF
DNA: TGTGCCAGCAGCTTAGGGGGGGCGGGCAAAAACATTCAGTACTTC

J: TRBJ2-1
D: TRBD2
size: few
V: TRBV12-3/TRBV12-4
CDR3: CASTQWTLAGSYNEQFF
DNA: TGTGCCAGCACCCAATGGACGCTAGCGGGTTCCTACAATGAGCAGTTCTTC

J: TRBJ2-1
D: TRBD2
size: -
V: TRBV5-1
CDR3: CASSREPPTIAGKDNEQFF
DNA: TGCGCCAGCAGCCGAGAACCTCCGACCATAGCGGGAAAAGACAATGAGCAGTTCTTC

J: TRBJ1-6
D: -
size: -
V: TRBV12-3/TRBV12-4
CDR3: CASSLRGYGENNSPLHF
DNA: TGTGCCAGCAGTCTTAGGGGTTACGGGGAAAATAATTCACCCCTCCACTTT

J: TRBJ2-7
D: -
size: -
V: TRBV7-2
CDR3: CASSLQDSPYEQYF
DNA: TGTGCCAGCAGCTTACAGGACAGCCCCTACGAGCAGTACTTC

J: TRBJ2-1
D: TRBD1
size: -
V: TRBV7-7
CDR3: CASSLGPQGLGETQFF
DNA: TGTGCCAGCAGCTTAGGCCCACAGGGGCTAGGAGAGACCCAGTTCTTC

J: TRBJ1-2
D: -
size: -
V: TRBV29-1
CDR3: CSVEEGDNYGYTF
DNA: TGCAGCGTTGAGGAAGGAGATAACTATGGCTACACCTTC

J: TRBJ2-7
D: TRBD2
size: few
V: TRBV12-3/TRBV12-4
CDR3: CASIPSSSGQQYF
DNA: TGTGCCAGCATTCCCTCCTCTAGCGGCCAGCAGTACTTC

J: TRBJ2-1
D: -
size: few
V: TRBV20-1
CDR3: CSARAGVVSGYNEQFF
DNA: TGCAGTGCTAGAGCGGGAGTAGTTTCGGGCTACAATGAGCAGTTCTTC

J: TRBJ1-1
D: -
size: -
V: TRBV20-1
CDR3: CSASRNREGTEAFF
DNA: TGCAGTGCTAGCCGCAACAGGGAGGGGACTGAAGCTTTCTTT

J: TRBJ1-1
D: -
size: -
V: TRBV6-2/TRBV6-3
CDR3: CASSYDWGIAFF
DNA: TGTGCCAGCAGTTACGATTGGGGGATCGCTTTCTTT

J: TRBJ1-5
D: -
size: few
V: TRBV6-6
CDR3: CASSPDGQMNQPQHF
DNA: TGTGCCAGCAGTCCCGATGGGCAAATGAATCAGCCCCAGCATTTT

J: TRBJ2-4
D: -
size: -
V: TRBV7-9
CDR3: CASSADIGGNIQYF
DNA: TGTGCCAGCAGCGCAGATATAGGGGGAAACATTCAGTACTTC